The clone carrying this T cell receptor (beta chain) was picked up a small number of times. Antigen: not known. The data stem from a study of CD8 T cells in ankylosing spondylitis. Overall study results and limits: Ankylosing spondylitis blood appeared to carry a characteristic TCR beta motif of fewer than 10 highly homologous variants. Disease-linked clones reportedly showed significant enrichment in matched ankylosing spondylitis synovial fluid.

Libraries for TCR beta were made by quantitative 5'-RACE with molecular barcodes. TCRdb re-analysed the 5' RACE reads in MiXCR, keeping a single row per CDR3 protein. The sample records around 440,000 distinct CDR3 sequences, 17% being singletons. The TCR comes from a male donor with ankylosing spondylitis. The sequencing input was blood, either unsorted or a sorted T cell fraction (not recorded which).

The CDR3 loop is CASSPQGSTSYNSPLHF. As DNA, the CDR3 is TGCGCCAGCAGCCCTCAGGGGTCCACCTCCTATAATTCACCCCTCCACTTT. The J gene is TRBJ1-6, the V gene TRBV4-1, with a weak D call TRBD1 (6 bases). The ends were cut back, 4 bases at V and 0 bases at J, with 13 bases in the middle. Germline values: CDR1 MGHRA, CDR2 YSYEKL. This CDR3 has 17 residues.